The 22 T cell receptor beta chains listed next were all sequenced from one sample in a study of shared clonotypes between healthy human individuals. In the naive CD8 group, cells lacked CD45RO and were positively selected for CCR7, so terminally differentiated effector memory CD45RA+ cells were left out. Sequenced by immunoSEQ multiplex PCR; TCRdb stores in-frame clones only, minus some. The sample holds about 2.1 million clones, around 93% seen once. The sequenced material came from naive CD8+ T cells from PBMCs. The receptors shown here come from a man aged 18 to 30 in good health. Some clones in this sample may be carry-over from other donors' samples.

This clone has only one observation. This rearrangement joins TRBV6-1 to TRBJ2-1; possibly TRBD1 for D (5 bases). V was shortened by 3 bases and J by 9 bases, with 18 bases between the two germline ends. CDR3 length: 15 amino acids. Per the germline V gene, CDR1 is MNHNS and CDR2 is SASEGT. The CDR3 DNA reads TGTGCCAGCAGTGAGTTTGTGGCAGGGCTGGGTGAGCAGTTCTTC. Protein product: CASSEFVAGLGEQFF.

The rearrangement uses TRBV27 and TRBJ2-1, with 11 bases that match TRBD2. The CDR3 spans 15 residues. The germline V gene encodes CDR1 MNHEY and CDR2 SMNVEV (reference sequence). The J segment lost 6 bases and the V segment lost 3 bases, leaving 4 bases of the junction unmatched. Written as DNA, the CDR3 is TGTGCCAGCAGTTTTGGGACTAGCGGAGGCAATGAGCAGTTCTTC. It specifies CASSFGTSGGNEQFF.

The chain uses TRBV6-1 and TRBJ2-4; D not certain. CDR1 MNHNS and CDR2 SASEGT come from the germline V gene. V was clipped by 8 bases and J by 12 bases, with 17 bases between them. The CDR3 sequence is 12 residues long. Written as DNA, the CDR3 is TGTGCCAGCTATTACCCGGGTCTAGATCAGTACTTC. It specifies CASYYPGLDQYF.

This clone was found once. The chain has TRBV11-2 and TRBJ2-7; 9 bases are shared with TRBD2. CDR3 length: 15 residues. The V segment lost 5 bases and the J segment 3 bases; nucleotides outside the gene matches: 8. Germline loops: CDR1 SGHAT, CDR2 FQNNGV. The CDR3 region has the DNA TGTGCCAGCAGCGAACGACTAGCGGAACTCTACGAGCAGTACTTC. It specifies CASSERLAELYEQYF. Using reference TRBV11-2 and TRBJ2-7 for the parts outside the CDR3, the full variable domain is EAGVAQSPRYKIIEKRQSVAFWCNPISGHATLYWYQQILGQGPKLLIQFQNNGVVDDSQLPKDRFSAERLKGVDSTLKIQPAKLEDSAVYLCASSERLAELYEQYFGPGTRLTVT.

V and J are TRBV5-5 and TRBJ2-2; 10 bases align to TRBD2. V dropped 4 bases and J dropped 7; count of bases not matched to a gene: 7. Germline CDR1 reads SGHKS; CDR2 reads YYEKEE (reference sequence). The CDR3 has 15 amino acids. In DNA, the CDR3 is TGTGCCAGCAGCCCGGCGAGCGGGAGGGGCGGGGAGCTGTTTTTT. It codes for CASSPASGRGGELFF.

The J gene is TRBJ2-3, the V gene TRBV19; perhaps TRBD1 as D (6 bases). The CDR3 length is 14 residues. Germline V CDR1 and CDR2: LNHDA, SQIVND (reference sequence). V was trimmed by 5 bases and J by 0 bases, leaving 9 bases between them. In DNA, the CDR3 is TGTGCCAGTAGTCAGGGGCCCAGCACAGATACGCAGTATTTT. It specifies CASSQGPSTDTQYF.

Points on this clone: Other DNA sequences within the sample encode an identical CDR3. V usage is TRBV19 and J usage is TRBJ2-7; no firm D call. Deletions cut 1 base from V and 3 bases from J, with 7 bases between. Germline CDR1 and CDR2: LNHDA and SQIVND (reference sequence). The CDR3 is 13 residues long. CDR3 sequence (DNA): TGTGCCAGTAGTATAGGCGGCAGCTACGAGCAGTACTTC. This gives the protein CASSIGGSYEQYF.

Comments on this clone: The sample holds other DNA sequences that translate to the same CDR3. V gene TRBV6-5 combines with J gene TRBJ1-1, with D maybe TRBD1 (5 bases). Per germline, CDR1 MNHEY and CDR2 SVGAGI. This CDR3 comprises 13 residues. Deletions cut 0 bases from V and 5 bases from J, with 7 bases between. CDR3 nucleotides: TGTGCCAGCAGTTACTCGCAGGGTACTGAAGCTTTCTTT. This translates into CASSYSQGTEAFF.

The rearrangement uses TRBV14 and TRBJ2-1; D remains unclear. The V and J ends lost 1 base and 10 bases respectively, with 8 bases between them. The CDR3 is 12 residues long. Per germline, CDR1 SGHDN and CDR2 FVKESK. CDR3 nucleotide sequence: TGTGCCAGCAGCCAAGTTTTCCAGGAGCAGTTCTTC. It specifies CASSQVFQEQFF.

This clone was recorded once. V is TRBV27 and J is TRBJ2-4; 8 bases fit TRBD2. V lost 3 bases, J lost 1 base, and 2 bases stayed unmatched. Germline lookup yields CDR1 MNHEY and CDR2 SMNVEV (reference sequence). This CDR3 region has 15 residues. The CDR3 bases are TGTGCCAGCAGTTTGCGGGAGGACGCCAAAAACATTCAGTACTTC. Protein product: CASSLREDAKNIQYF.

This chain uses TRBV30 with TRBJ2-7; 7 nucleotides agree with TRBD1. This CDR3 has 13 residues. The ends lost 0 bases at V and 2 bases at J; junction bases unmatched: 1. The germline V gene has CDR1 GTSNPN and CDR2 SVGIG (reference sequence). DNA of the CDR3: TGTGCCTGGAGTGTGACAGGGCCCTACGAGCAGTACTTC. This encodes CAWSVTGPYEQYF. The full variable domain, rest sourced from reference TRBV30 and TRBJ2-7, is SQTIHQWPATLVQPVGSPLSLECTVEGTSNPNLYWYRQAAGRGLQLLFYSVGIGQISSEVPQNLSASRPQDRQFILSSKKLLLSDSGFYLCAWSVTGPYEQYFGPGTRLTVT.

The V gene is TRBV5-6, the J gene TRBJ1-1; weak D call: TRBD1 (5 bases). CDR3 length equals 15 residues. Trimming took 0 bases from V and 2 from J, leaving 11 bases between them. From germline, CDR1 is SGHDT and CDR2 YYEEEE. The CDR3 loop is CASSLGWGSNTEAFF. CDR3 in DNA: TGTGCCAGCAGCTTGGGATGGGGGTCCAACACTGAAGCTTTCTTT.

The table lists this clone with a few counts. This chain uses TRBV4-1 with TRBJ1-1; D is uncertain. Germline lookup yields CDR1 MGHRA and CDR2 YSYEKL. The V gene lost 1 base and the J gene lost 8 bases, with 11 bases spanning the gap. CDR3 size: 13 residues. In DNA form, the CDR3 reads TGCGCCAGCAGCCAAGCCCCTTCCCACGAAGCTTTCTTT. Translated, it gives CASSQAPSHEAFF.

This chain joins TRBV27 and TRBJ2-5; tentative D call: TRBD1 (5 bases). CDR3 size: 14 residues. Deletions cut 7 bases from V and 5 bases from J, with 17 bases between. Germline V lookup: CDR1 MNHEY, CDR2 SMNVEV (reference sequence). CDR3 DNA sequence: TGTGCCAGCACCCTTTTTCCAGGGTCGGAGACCCAGTACTTC. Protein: CASTLFPGSETQYF.

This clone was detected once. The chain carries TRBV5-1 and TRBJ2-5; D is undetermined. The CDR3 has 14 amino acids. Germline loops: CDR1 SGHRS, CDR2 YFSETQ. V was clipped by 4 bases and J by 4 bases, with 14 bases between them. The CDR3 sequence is CASSPYPERETQYF. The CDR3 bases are TGCGCCAGCAGCCCATACCCAGAGAGAGAGACCCAGTACTTC. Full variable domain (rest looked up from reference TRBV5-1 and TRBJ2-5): KAGVTQTPRYLIKTRGQQVTLSCSPISGHRSVSWYQQTPGQGLQFLFEYFSETQRNKGNFPGRFSGRQFSNSRSEMNVSTLELGDSALYLCASSPYPERETQYFGPGTRLLVL.

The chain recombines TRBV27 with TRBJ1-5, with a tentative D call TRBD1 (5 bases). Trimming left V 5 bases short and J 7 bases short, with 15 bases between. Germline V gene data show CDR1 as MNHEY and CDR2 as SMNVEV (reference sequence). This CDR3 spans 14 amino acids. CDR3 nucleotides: TGTGCCAGCAGTCCCCATGGGGGAGGCCAGCCCCAGCATTTT. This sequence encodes CASSPHGGGQPQHF.

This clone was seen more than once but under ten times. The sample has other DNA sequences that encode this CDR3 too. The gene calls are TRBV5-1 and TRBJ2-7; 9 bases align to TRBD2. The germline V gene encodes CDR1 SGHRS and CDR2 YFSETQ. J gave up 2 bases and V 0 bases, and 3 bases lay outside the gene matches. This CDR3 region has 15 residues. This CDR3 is CASSLALAGTYEQYF. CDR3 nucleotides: TGCGCCAGCAGCTTGGCGCTAGCGGGGACCTACGAGCAGTACTTC.

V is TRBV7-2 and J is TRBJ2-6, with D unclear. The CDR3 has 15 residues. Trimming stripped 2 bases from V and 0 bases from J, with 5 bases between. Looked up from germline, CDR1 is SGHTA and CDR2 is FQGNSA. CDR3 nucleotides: TGTGCCAGCAGCTTATCCTACTCTGGGGCCAACGTCCTGACTTTC. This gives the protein CASSLSYSGANVLTF.

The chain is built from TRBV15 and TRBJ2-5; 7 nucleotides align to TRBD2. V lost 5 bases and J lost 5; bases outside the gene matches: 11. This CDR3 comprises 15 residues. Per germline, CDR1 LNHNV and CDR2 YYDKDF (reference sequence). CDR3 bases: TGTGCCACCAGCCCCTCGGGGAGGGCGTGGGAGACCCAGTACTTC. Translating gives CATSPSGRAWETQYF.

The DNA of the CDR3 is TGTGCCAGTAGTTACATTGACAAACGGAACATTCAGTACTTC. It codes for CASSYIDKRNIQYF. This chain links TRBV19 with TRBJ2-4, with unresolved D. CDR3 length: 14 amino acids. Germline V gives CDR1 LNHDA, CDR2 SQIVND (reference sequence). V dropped 5 bases and J dropped 7 bases, with 15 bases sitting between them. Combining the CDR3 with reference TRBV19 and TRBJ2-4 gives the whole variable domain DGGITQSPKYLFRKEGQNVTLSCEQNLNHDAMYWYRQDPGQGLRLIYYSQIVNDFQKGDIAEGYSVSREKKESFPLTVTSAQKNPTAFYLCASSYIDKRNIQYFGAGTRLSVL.

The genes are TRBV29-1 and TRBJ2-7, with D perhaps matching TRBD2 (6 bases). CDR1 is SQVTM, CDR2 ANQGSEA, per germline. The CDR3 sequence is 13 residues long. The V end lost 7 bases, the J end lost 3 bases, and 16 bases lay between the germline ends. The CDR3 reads CSGRVGTDYEQYF. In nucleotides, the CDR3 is TGCAGCGGGAGGGTCGGGACGGACTACGAGCAGTACTTC.

CDR3 in DNA: TGTGCCAGCCCGCGAGGGACTAGCGGGAGGAGTGAGCAGTTCTTC. As protein: CASPRGTSGRSEQFF. The V call is TRBV11-2, the J call TRBJ2-1; 15 bases match TRBD2. Germline V gives CDR1 SGHAT, CDR2 FQNNGV. V dropped 8 bases and J dropped 9; count of bases not matched to a gene: 8. CDR3 size: 15 residues.